The T cell receptor beta chain under discussion was sequenced for a study of brain T cells in children with intractable seizures. Study results and limitations: Viral specificity was inferred only from CDR3 similarity; HCMV serostatus was unknown.

Sequencing was limited to surgery cases with top T cell transcript signatures in brain tissue. Patients received at least one anti-epileptic drug before surgery. Regarding this clone: The antigen is undetermined.

The CDR3 covers 14 residues. The V and J ends lost 1 base and 6 bases respectively, with 11 bases between them. In germline, CDR1 is SNHLY, CDR2 FYNNEI. Clones were read by immunoSEQ multiplex PCR, and TCRdb kept only the in-frame ones, dropping some. This table has about 76,000 clones, approximately 94% appearing once. The receptor comes from a boy under two years old with tuberous sclerosis and intractable seizures. This specimen consisted of peripheral blood, obtained at surgery. V gene TRBV2 combines with J gene TRBJ2-3; D not resolved. DNA of the CDR3: TGTGCCAGCAGTGAAGTTGGGCGAACGGATACGCAGTATTTT. It specifies CASSEVGRTDTQYF.